This paragraph reports one T cell receptor beta chain. This entry comes from a study of radiotherapy plus CTLA-4 blockade in lung cancer. Trimming cost V 0 bases and J 4 bases, with 9 bases left between them. Per germline, CDR1 ENHRY and CDR2 SYGVKD. CDR3 size: 14 residues. The protocol was immunoSEQ multiplex PCR, while the TCRdb copy is restricted to in-frame clones and leaves out a portion. Of about 54,000 clones detected, under 85% appear once; the ten largest clones hold 3.2%. This specimen consisted of peripheral blood, obtained from a patient treated with radiotherapy plus ipilimumab. The chain recombines TRBV10-3 with TRBJ1-2; no clear D. This clonotype was obtained from a human donor with non-small cell lung cancer who had a partial response to radiotherapy plus ipilimumab. In DNA form, the CDR3 reads TGTGCCATCAGTGAGTCTGTGGGAGTCTATGGCTACACCTTC. Translating it yields CAISESVGVYGYTF.